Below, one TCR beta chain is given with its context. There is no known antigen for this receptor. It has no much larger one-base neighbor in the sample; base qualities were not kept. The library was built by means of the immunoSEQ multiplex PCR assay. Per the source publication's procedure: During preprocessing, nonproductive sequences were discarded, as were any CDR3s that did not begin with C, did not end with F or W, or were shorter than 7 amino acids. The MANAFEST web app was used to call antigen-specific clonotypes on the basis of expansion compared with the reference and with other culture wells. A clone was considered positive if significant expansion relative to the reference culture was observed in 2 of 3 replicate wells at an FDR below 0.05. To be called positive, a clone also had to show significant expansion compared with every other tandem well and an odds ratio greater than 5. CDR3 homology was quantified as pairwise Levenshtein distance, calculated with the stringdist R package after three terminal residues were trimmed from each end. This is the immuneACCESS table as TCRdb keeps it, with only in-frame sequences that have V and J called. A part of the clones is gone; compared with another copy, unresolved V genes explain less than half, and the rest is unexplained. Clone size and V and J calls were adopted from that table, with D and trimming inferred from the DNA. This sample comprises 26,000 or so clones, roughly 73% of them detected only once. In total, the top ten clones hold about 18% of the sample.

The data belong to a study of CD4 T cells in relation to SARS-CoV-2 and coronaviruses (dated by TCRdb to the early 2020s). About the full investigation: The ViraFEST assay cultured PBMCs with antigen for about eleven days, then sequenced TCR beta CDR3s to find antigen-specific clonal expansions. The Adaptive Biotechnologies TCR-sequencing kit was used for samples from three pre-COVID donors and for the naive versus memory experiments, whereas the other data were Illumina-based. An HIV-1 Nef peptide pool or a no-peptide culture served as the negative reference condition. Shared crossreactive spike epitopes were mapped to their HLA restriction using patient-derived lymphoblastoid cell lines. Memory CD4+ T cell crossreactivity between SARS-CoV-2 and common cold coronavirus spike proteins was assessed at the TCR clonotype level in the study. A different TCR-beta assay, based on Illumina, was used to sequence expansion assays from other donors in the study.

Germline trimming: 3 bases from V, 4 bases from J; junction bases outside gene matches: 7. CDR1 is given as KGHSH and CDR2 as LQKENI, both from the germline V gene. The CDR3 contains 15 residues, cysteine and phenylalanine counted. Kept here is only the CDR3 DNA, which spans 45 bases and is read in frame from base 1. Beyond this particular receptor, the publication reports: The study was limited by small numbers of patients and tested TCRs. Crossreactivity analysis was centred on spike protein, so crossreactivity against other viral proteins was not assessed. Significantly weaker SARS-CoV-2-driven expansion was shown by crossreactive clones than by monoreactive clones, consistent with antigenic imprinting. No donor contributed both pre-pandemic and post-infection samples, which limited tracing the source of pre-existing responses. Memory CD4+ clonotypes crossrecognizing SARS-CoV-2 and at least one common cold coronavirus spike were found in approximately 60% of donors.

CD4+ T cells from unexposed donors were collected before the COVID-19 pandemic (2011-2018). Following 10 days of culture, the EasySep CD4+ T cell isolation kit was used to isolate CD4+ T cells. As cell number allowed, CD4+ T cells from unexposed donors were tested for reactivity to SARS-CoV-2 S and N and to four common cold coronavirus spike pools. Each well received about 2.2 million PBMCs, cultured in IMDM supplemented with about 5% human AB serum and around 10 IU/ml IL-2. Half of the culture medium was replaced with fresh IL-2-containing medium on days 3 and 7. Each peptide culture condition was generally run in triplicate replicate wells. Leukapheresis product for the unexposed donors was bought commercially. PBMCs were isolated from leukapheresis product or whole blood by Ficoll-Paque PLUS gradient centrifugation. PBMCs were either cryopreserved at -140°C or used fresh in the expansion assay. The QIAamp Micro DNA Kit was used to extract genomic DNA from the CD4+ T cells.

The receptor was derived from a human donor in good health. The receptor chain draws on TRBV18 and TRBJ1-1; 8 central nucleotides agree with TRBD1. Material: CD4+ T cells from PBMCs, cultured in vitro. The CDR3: CASSPNRGISTEAFF. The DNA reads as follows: TGTGCCAGCTCACCGAACAGGGGGATTAGCACTGAAGCTTTCTTT.